These T cell receptor beta chains were read from a single sample in a study of blood T cell repertoires in COVID-19. Using immunoSEQ multiplex PCR, the repertoire was profiled, and TCRdb retains in-frame clones only, with some absent. The sample includes around 150,000 clones, around 85% of them seen just once. The specimen sequenced was peripheral blood. The receptors were gathered from a human donor with acute or convalescent COVID-19. The donor label of this sample is uncertain. Both conserved end residues are part of each CDR3. The D gene is left open where the match is weak. Size is stated for part of the rows, as once, few or many counts, or as a class when the clone is expanded.

clone_size,v_call,d_call,j_call,cdr3_nt,cdr3_aa
.,TRBV2,.,TRBJ1-6,TGTGCCAGCAGTGAAGGGTCAGGGAAGGGGTCCCTCCACTTT,CASSEGSGKGSLHF
few,TRBV6-6,TRBD1,TRBJ1-4,TGTGCCAGCAGGCTCCCGGGACAGGGTGATGAAAAACTGTTTTTT,CASRLPGQGDEKLFF
.,TRBV27,.,TRBJ1-5,TGTGCCAGCAAATCGTGGCAGGCGCCTAATCAGCCCCAGCATTTT,CASKSWQAPNQPQHF
.,TRBV5-4,.,TRBJ2-2,TGTGCCAGCAGCTTGGGAATCGGGGTTACCGGGGAGCTGTTTTTT,CASSLGIGVTGELFF
.,TRBV6-2/TRBV6-3,.,TRBJ1-5,TGTGCCAGCAGCCTTAATAGCAATCAGCCCCAGCATTTT,CASSLNSNQPQHF
.,TRBV5-1,.,TRBJ1-2,TGCGCCAGCAGCTTGGACGGTGCTAACTATGGCTACACCTTC,CASSLDGANYGYTF
.,TRBV3-1/TRBV3-2,.,TRBJ1-1,TGTGCCAGCAGCCAAGTCGCGGACACTGAAGCTTTCTTT,CASSQVADTEAFF
.,TRBV3-1/TRBV3-2,.,TRBJ2-7,TGTGCCAGCAGCCAATCGTACGAGCAGTACTTC,CASSQSYEQYF
few,TRBV11-2,TRBD2,TRBJ2-5,TGTGCCAGCAGCTTTTTAGCGGGGGGGCAAGAGACCCAGTACTTC,CASSFLAGGQETQYF
.,TRBV7-2,TRBD1,TRBJ2-4,TGTGCCAGCAGCTTATCGAATAGGGGGCAGGCCAAAAACATTCAGTACTTC,CASSLSNRGQAKNIQYF
.,TRBV19,.,TRBJ1-1,TGTGCCAGTAGTATAGCTCGGGGGGCTGGTTTCCACACTGAAGCTTTCTTT,CASSIARGAGFHTEAFF
.,TRBV11-1,.,TRBJ2-1,TGTGCCAGCAGCTTAGAAGCGGGTAACTCCTACAATGAGCAGTTCTTC,CASSLEAGNSYNEQFF
.,TRBV18,.,TRBJ1-1,TGTGCCAGCTCACTAAACAGTGGGGGGACTGAAGCTTTCTTT,CASSLNSGGTEAFF
.,TRBV2,TRBD1,TRBJ1-2,TGTGCCAGCAGTCGGGACAGGGGGCTGAATGGCTACACCTTC,CASSRDRGLNGYTF
.,TRBV7-9,.,TRBJ2-3,TGTGCCAGCAGTCCTAGCGCAGATACGCAGTATTTT,CASSPSADTQYF
few,TRBV13,TRBD1,TRBJ1-1,TGTGCCAGCAGCTCGTACAGGGGTGGCACTGAAGCTTTCTTT,CASSSYRGGTEAFF
.,TRBV7-3,TRBD2,TRBJ2-2,TGTGCCAGCAGCTCCTTAGCGGGGGGACCGTCCTCCGGGGAGCTGTTTTTT,CASSSLAGGPSSGELFF
.,TRBV7-3,.,TRBJ1-6,TGTGCCAGCAGCTTAACGGGGGGGGACACCGGAGCCCTCCACTTT,CASSLTGGDTGALHF
.,TRBV6-2/TRBV6-3,.,TRBJ1-2,TGTGCCAGCAGCCCATCGGTACCGAGTAACTATGGCTACACCTTC,CASSPSVPSNYGYTF
.,TRBV28,.,TRBJ1-1,TGTGCCGGCAGCACTAAGATGAACACTGAAGCTTTCTTT,CAGSTKMNTEAFF